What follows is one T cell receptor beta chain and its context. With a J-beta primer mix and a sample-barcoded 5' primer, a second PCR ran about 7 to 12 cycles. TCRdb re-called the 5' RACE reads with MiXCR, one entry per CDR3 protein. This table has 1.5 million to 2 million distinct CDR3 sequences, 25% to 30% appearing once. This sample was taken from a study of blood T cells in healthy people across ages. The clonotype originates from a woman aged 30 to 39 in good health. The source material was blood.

CDR3 protein: CASSFPLRRGLYNEQFF. For the CDR3, the DNA is TGTGCCAGCAGTTTCCCCCTGAGGCGGGGGTTATACAATGAGCAGTTCTTC. This chain uses TRBV28 with TRBJ2-1; TRBD2 matches 7 bases. CDR1 MDHEN and CDR2 SYDVKM come from the germline V gene. The length of the CDR3 is 17 residues. The V segment lost 3 bases and the J segment 4 bases; nucleotides outside the gene matches: 12.